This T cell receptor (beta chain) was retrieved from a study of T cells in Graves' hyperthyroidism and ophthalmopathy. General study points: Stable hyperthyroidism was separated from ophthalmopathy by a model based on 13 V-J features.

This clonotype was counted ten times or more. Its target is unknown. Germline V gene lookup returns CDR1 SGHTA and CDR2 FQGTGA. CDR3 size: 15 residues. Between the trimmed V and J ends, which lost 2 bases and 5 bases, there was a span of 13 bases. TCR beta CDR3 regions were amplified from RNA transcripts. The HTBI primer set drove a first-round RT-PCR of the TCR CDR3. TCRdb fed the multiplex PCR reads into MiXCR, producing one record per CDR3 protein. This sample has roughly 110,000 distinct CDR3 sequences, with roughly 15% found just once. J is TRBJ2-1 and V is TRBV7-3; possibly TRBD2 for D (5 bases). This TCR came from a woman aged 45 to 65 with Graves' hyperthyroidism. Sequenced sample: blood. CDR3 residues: CASSLAGEPNNEQFF. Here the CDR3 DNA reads TGTGCCAGCAGCTTAGCGGGCGAACCCAACAATGAGCAGTTCTTC.